This T cell receptor beta chain stems from a study of early T cells in non-severe SARS-CoV-2 infection. Study overall: Sequenced material consisted of bulk RNA (from unsorted whole blood), and chains were unpaired.

This clonotype turned up a few times. What it recognizes is unknown. CDR1 GTSNPN and CDR2 SVGIG come from the germline V gene (reference sequence). V trimming: 2 bases; J trimming: 4 bases; junction bases outside the gene matches: 7. This CDR3 region has 15 residues. Broader study findings: In VDJdb matching, anti-spike CD8 responses were favored while private and CD4 specificities went missing.

Researchers attached unique molecular identifiers to individual cDNA molecules. One entry per CDR3 protein results from TCRdb running MiXCR on the 5' RACE reads. The sample holds about 98,000 distinct CDR3 sequences, under 15% seen once. The chain links TRBV30 to TRBJ2-4; 8 bases match TRBD2. The sequence derives from an adult who was a healthcare worker with PCR-confirmed SARS-CoV-2 infection or an uninfected control (not recorded which). Material: whole blood. CDR3 coding DNA: TGTGCCTGGAGTTATTCGGGAGGGAGGAAAAACATTCAGTACTTC. This sequence encodes CAWSYSGGRKNIQYF.